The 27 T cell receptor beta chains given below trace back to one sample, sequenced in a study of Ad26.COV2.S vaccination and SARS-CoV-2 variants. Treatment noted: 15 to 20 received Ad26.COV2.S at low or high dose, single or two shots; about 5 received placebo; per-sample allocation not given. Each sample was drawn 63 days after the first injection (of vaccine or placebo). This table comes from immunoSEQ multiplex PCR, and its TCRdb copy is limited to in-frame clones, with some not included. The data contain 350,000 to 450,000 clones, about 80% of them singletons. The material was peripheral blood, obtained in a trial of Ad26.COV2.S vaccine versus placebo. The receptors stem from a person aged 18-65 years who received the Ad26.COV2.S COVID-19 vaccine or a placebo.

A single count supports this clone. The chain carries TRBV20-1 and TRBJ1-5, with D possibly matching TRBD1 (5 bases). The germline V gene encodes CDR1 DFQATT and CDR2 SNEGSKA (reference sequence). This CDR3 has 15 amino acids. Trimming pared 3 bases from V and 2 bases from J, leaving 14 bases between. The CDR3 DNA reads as TGCAGTGCTAGTTTCGGGGGTCTGGGCAATCAGCCCCAGCATTTT. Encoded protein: CSASFGGLGNQPQHF.

The CDR3 reads CASRPMRGTDTQYF. DNA of the CDR3: TGTGCCAGCAGGCCCATGAGAGGCACAGATACGCAGTATTTT. The V call is TRBV6-5, the J call TRBJ2-3; D not certain. Germline-derived CDR1 and CDR2 are MNHEY and SVGAGI. Trimming removed 6 bases from V and 1 base from J, with 11 bases in between. The CDR3 is 14 residues long.

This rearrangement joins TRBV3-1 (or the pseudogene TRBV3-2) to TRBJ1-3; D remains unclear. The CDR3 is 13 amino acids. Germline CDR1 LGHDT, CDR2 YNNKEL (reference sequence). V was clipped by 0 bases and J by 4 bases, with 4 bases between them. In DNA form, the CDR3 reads TGTGCCAGCAGCCAAGATTACGGAAACACCATATATTTT. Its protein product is CASSQDYGNTIYF.

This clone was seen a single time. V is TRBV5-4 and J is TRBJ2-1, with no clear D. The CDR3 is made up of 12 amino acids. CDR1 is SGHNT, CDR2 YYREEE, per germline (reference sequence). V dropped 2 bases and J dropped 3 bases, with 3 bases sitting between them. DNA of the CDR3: TGTGCCAGCAGCTTCGACTACAATGAGCAGTTCTTC. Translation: CASSFDYNEQFF.

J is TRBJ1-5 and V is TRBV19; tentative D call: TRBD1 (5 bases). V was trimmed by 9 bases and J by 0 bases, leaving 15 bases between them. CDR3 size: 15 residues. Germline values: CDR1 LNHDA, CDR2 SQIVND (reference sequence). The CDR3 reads CARGLDRYSNQPQHF. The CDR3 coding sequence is TGTGCCAGGGGCCTTGACAGATATAGCAATCAGCCCCAGCATTTT. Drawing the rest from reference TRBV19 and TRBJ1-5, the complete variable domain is DGGITQSPKYLFRKEGQNVTLSCEQNLNHDAMYWYRQDPGQGLRLIYYSQIVNDFQKGDIAEGYSVSREKKESFPLTVTSAQKNPTAFYLCARGLDRYSNQPQHFGDGTRLSIL.

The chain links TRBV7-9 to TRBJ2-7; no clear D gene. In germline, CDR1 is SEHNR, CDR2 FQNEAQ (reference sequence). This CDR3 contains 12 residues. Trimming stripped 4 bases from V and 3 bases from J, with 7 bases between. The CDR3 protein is CASSSSDYEQYF. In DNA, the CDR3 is TGTGCCAGCAGCTCAAGCGACTACGAGCAGTACTTC.

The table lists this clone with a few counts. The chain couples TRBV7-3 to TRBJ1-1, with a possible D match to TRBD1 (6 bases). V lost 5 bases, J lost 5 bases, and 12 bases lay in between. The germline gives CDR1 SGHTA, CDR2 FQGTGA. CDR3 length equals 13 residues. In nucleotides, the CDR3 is TGTGCCAGCAGCCGTACCAGGGGAACTGAAGCTTTCTTT. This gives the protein CASSRTRGTEAFF.

CDR3 protein: CASSLARHTEAFF. The CDR3 bases are TGTGCCAGCAGTTTAGCAAGGCATACTGAAGCTTTCTTT. J is TRBJ1-1 and V is TRBV12-3 or TRBV12-4; D is unresolved. The V end lost 0 bases, the J end lost 5 bases, and 7 bases lay between the germline ends. CDR3 size: 13 residues.

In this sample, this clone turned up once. The CDR3 is CASSYYPDYQAGELFF. CDR3 nucleotide sequence: TGTGCCAGCAGTTACTACCCGGACTACCAAGCCGGGGAGCTGTTTTTT. The J gene is TRBJ2-2, the V gene TRBV6-2 or TRBV6-3; tentatively, D is TRBD2 (6 bases). Germline CDR1 reads MNHEY; CDR2 reads SVGEGT. The V gene lost 1 base and the J gene lost 6 bases, with 15 bases spanning the gap. The CDR3 is 16 amino acids.

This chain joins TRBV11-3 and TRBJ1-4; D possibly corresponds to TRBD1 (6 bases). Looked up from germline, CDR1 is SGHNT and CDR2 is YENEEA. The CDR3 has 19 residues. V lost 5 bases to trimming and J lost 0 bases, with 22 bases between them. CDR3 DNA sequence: TGTGCCAGCAGCCCTCGGGGGCCCCGGGACATTGCAACTAATGAAAAACTGTTTTTT. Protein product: CASSPRGPRDIATNEKLFF.

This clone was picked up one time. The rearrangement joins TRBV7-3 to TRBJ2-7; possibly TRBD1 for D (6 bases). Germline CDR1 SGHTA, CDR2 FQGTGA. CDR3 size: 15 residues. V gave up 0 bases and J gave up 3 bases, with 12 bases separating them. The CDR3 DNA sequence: TGTGCCAGCAGCTTAACGCCGGGACACAACTACGAGCAGTACTTC. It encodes CASSLTPGHNYEQYF.

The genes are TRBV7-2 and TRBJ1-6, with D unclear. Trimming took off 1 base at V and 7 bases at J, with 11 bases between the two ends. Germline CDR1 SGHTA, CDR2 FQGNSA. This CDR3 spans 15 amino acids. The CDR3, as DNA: TGTGCCAGCAGCTTAGAGCTGGGAGGAAATTCACCCCTCCACTTT. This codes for CASSLELGGNSPLHF.

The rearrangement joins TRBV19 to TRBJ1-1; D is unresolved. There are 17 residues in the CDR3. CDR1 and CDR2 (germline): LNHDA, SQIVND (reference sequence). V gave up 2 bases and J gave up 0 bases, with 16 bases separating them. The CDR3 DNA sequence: TGTGCCAGTAGTATAACTCCAGGTCTTGCCATGAACACTGAAGCTTTCTTT. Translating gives CASSITPGLAMNTEAFF.

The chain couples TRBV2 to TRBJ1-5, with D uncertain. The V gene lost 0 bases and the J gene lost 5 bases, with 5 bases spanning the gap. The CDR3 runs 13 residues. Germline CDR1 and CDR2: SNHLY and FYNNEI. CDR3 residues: CASSEALYQPQHF. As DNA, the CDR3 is TGTGCCAGCAGTGAAGCGCTTTATCAGCCCCAGCATTTT.

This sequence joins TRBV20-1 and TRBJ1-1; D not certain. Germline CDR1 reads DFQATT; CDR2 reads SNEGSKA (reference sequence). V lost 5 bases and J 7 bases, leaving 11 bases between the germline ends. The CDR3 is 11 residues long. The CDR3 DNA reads TGCAGTGCTTGGAGGGTTAGTGAAGCTTTCTTT. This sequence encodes CSAWRVSEAFF.

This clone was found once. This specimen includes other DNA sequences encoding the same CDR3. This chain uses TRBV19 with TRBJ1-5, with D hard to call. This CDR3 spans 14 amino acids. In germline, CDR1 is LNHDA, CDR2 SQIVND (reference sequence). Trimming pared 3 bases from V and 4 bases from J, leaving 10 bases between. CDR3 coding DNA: TGTGCCAGTAGTATCCCGGGTGAAAATCAGCCCCAGCATTTT. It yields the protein CASSIPGENQPQHF. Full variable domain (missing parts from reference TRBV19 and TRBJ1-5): DGGITQSPKYLFRKEGQNVTLSCEQNLNHDAMYWYRQDPGQGLRLIYYSQIVNDFQKGDIAEGYSVSREKKESFPLTVTSAQKNPTAFYLCASSIPGENQPQHFGDGTRLSIL.

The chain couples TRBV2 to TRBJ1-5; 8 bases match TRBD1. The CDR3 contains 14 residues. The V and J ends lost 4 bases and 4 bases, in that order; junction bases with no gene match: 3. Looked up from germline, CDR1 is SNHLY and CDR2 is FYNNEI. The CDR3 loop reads CASSATGGNQPQHF. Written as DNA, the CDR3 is TGTGCCAGCAGTGCAACAGGGGGAAATCAGCCCCAGCATTTT. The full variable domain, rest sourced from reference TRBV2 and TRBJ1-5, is EPEVTQTPSHQVTQMGQEVILRCVPISNHLYFYWYRQILGQKVEFLVSFYNNEISEKSEIFDDQFSVERPDGSNFTLKIRSTKLEDSAMYFCASSATGGNQPQHFGDGTRLSIL.

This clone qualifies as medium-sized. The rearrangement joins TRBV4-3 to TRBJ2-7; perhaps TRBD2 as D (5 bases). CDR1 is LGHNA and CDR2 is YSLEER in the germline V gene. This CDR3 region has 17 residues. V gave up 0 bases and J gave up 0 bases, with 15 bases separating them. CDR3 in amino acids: CASSQDGRGIGSYEQYF. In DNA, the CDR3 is TGCGCCAGCAGCCAAGACGGACGGGGAATCGGCTCCTACGAGCAGTACTTC.

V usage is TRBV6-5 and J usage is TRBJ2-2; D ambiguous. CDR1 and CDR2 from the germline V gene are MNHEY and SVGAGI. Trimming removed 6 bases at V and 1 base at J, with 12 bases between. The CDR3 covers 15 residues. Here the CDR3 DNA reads TGTGCCAGCAGACCCAGACTTATGAACACCGGGGAGCTGTTTTTT. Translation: CASRPRLMNTGELFF.

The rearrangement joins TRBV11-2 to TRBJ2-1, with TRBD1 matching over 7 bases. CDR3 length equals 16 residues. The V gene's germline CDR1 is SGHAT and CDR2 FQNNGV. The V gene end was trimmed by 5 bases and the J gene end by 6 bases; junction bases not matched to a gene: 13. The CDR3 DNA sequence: TGTGCCAGCAGCCTTATTCCCAGTACAGGGGCCAATGAGCAGTTCTTC. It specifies CASSLIPSTGANEQFF.

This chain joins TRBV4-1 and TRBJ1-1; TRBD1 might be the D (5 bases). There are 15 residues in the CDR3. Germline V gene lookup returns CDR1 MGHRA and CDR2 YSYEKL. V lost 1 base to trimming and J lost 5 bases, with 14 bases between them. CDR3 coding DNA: TGCGCCAGCAGCCAAGTCGGAGGGGATTATACTGAAGCTTTCTTT. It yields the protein CASSQVGGDYTEAFF.

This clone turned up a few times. The chain's CDR3 is CASSLEGDYNSPLHF. As DNA, the CDR3 is TGCGCCAGCAGCTTGGAAGGGGACTATAATTCACCCCTCCACTTT. This rearrangement joins TRBV5-1 to TRBJ1-6; D is possibly TRBD1 (5 bases). Germline lookup yields CDR1 SGHRS and CDR2 YFSETQ. Between the trimmed V and J ends, which lost 0 bases and 3 bases, there was a span of 7 bases. The CDR3 covers 15 residues.

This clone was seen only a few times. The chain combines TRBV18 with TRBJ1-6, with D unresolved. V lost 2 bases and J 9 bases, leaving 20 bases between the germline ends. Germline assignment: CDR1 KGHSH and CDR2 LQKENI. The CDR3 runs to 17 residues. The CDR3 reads CASSPFETRTSRSPLHF. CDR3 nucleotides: TGTGCCAGCTCACCATTTGAGACCCGAACCTCCCGTTCACCCCTCCACTTT.

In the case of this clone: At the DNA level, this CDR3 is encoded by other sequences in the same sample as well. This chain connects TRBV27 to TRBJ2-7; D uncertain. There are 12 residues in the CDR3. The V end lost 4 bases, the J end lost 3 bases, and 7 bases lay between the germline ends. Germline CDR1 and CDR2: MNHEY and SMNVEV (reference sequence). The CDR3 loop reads CASSSTSYEQYF. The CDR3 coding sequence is TGTGCCAGCAGTTCGACGAGCTACGAGCAGTACTTC.

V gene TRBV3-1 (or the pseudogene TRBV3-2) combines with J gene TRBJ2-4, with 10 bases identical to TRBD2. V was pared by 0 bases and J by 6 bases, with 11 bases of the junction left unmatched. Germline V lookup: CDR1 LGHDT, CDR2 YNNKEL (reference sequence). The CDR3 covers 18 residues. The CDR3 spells CASSQDWASGSRGNIQYF. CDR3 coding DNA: TGTGCCAGCAGCCAAGATTGGGCTAGCGGGAGTCGGGGAAACATTCAGTACTTC.

DNA of the CDR3: TGTGCCATCAAAGCGAGGAACACTGAAGCTTTCTTT. Protein product: CAIKARNTEAFF. The chain links TRBV10-3 to TRBJ1-1; no clear D gene. This CDR3 contains 12 residues. The V and J ends lost 7 bases and 1 base respectively, with 7 bases between them. Germline CDR1 reads ENHRY; CDR2 reads SYGVKD.

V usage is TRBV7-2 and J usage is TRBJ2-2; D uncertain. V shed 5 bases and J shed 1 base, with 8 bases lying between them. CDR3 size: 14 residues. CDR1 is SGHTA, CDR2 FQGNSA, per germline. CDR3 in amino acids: CASSIQLNTGELFF. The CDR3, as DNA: TGTGCCAGCAGCATACAGCTGAACACCGGGGAGCTGTTTTTT.